These 18 T cell receptor beta chains came from one sample sequenced in a study of long-term antiretroviral therapy in people with HIV (dated by TCRdb to between 2022 and 2023). The immunoSEQ hsTCRB v3.0 assay was used at survey level resolution to sequence the TRB variable region. Here the immuneACCESS table is served through TCRdb, limited to in-frame sequences with V and J called. Missing clones are a known gap in these copies; in checked studies unresolved V genes cover under half, and the rest lacks a known reason. This sample comprises 23,000 or so clones, over 70% of them detected only once. Around 5.1% of the sample is in the top ten clones. The sample in question was unsorted PBMCs, obtained 0.3 years after starting antiretroviral therapy. The receptors shown here come from a man over 45 with HIV.

CDR3: CASSANRGTEAFF. DNA of the CDR3: TGCGCCAGCAGCGCCAACAGGGGAACTGAAGCTTTCTTT. V and J are TRBV4-1 and TRBJ1-1, with 7 bases fitting TRBD1. CDR3 length: 13 amino acids. V trimming: 5 bases; J trimming: 5 bases; junction bases outside the gene matches: 5. The germline V gene has CDR1 MGHRA and CDR2 YSYEKL.

This chain connects TRBV7-2 to TRBJ2-5; D is uncertain. The CDR3 covers 15 residues. With 5 bases removed from V and 5 bases from J, the gap between germline ends came to 18 bases. Looked up from germline, CDR1 is SGHTA and CDR2 is FQGNSA. The CDR3 coding sequence is TGTGCCAGCAGCCCCACTCAGGTCCTAGGGGAGACCCAGTACTTC. It is translated as CASSPTQVLGETQYF.

V usage is TRBV12-5 and J usage is TRBJ1-1; TRBD1 matches at 7 bases. This CDR3 is 16 amino acids long. Losses at the gene ends were 2 bases for V and 1 base for J; bases not matched to a gene: 7. Germline V gene lookup returns CDR1 LGHNT and CDR2 FRNRAP. The CDR3 spells CASGLTSTGRNTEAFF. The CDR3 DNA reads as TGTGCTAGTGGTTTGACGTCGACAGGGCGGAACACTGAAGCTTTCTTT. Full variable domain (rest looked up from reference TRBV12-5 and TRBJ1-1): DARVTQTPRHKVTEMGQEVTMRCQPILGHNTVFWYRQTMMQGLELLAYFRNRAPLDDSGMPKDRFSAEMPDATLATLKIQPSEPRDSAVYFCASGLTSTGRNTEAFFGQGTRLTVV.

This chain uses TRBV5-5 with TRBJ1-5, with D possibly matching TRBD1 (6 bases). The CDR3 totals 16 residues. Between the trimmed V and J ends, which lost 0 bases and 2 bases, there was a span of 12 bases. CDR1 is SGHKS and CDR2 is YYEKEE in the germline V gene (reference sequence). The CDR3 here is CASSLVGGLGNQPQHF. CDR3 coding DNA: TGTGCCAGCAGCTTGGTCGGGGGCCTGGGCAATCAGCCCCAGCATTTT.

This chain uses TRBV10-3 with TRBJ1-1, with D tentatively TRBD1 (5 bases). V was clipped by 8 bases and J by 3 bases, with 13 bases between them. The CDR3 loop spans 13 amino acids. Germline assignment: CDR1 ENHRY and CDR2 SYGVKD. The CDR3 here is CAILGRDDTEAFF. The DNA of the CDR3 is TGTGCCATCTTGGGGAGGGACGACACTGAAGCTTTCTTT.

The V and J genes are TRBV28 and TRBJ1-5, with TRBD1 as a possible D gene (6 bases). The CDR3 has 15 residues. V was cut by 5 bases and J by 5 bases, with 16 bases left in between. From germline, CDR1 is MDHEN and CDR2 SYDVKM. The CDR3 is CASSPVGGGDQPQHF. CDR3 DNA sequence: TGTGCCAGCAGTCCTGTGGGGGGCGGGGATCAGCCCCAGCATTTT.

CDR3 sequence reads: CASRRETALNQPQHF. The CDR3 DNA reads as TGTGCCAGCAGACGCGAGACAGCCCTCAATCAGCCCCAGCATTTT. The chain uses TRBV27 and TRBJ1-5, with D tentatively TRBD1 (5 bases). Trimming removed 6 bases from V and 3 bases from J, with 15 bases in between. This CDR3 contains 15 residues. Germline V gene data show CDR1 as MNHEY and CDR2 as SMNVEV (reference sequence).

This clone was seen just once. This chain uses TRBV28 with TRBJ2-3; a possible D gene is TRBD1 (6 bases). Per the germline V gene, CDR1 is MDHEN and CDR2 is SYDVKM. There are 15 residues in the CDR3. Between the trimmed V and J ends, which lost 5 bases and 0 bases, there was a span of 12 bases. The CDR3 nucleotides are TGTGCCAGCAGTCCGAGACAGGAGAGCACAGATACGCAGTATTTT. Encoded protein: CASSPRQESTDTQYF.

The chain joins TRBV27 to TRBJ2-5; 7 nucleotides match TRBD2. This CDR3 has 15 amino acids. J gave up 3 bases and V 6 bases, and 10 bases lay outside the gene matches. Germline V gives CDR1 MNHEY, CDR2 SMNVEV (reference sequence). The CDR3 loop reads CASRHKTSNKETQYF. CDR3 nucleotide sequence: TGTGCCAGCAGACACAAGACTAGCAACAAAGAGACCCAGTACTTC.

The V gene is TRBV28, the J gene TRBJ1-3; 7 bases agree with TRBD1. Unmatched junction bases numbered 6, after V lost 5 bases and J lost 2 bases. The CDR3 spans 15 residues. The germline CDR1 and CDR2 sequences are MDHEN and SYDVKM. CDR3 region: CASSVQGLAGNTIYF. The CDR3 DNA reads as TGTGCCAGCAGTGTACAGGGGTTGGCTGGAAACACCATATATTTT.

This clone was counted a single time. This chain joins TRBV2 and TRBJ1-2, with D hard to call. The germline V and J ends were trimmed by 11 bases and 8 bases, with 9 bases remaining between them. Germline V gene sequence: CDR1 SNHLY, CDR2 FYNNEI. The CDR3 extends over 9 amino acids. DNA for the CDR3: TGTGCCGGCCAAGGAGGCTACACCTTC. It is translated as CAGQGGYTF.

The chain couples TRBV19 to TRBJ2-5; D is perhaps TRBD1 (6 bases). Germline CDR1 reads LNHDA; CDR2 reads SQIVND (reference sequence). V shed 8 bases and J shed 2 bases, with 12 bases lying between them. The CDR3 is made up of 13 amino acids. CDR3 amino acids: CASLGHLQETQYF. The CDR3, as DNA: TGTGCCAGTTTGGGACATCTACAAGAGACCCAGTACTTC.

This clone was seen just once. The V call is TRBV7-9, the J call TRBJ2-5; D unresolved. Germline values: CDR1 SEHNR, CDR2 FQNEAQ (reference sequence). Trimming shortened V by 0 bases and J by 5 bases, and 4 bases separated the two germline ends. The length of the CDR3 is 12 residues. The CDR3 nucleotides are TGTGCCAGCAGCTTAGCGGATGAGACCCAGTACTTC. This encodes CASSLADETQYF.

This clone was seen just once. This chain links TRBV30 with TRBJ1-5; no definite D call. This CDR3 is built from 15 residues. Trimming took 0 bases from V and 0 from J, leaving 9 bases between them. Germline V lookup: CDR1 GTSNPN, CDR2 SVGIG (reference sequence). The CDR3 bases are TGTGCCTGGAGTGTTCGAAGGGCTAGCAATCAGCCCCAGCATTTT. It is translated as CAWSVRRASNQPQHF.

This chain connects TRBV19 to TRBJ2-4; 7 bases fit TRBD2. V was clipped by 5 bases and J by 12 bases; unmatched bases: 7. This CDR3 comprises 12 residues. Germline-derived CDR1 and CDR2 are LNHDA and SQIVND (reference sequence). CDR3 protein: CASSGEGEYQYF. In DNA, the CDR3 is TGTGCCAGTAGTGGGGAGGGAGAGTATCAGTACTTC.

The J gene is TRBJ1-5, the V gene TRBV6-7; tentatively, D is TRBD1 (6 bases). TRBV6-7 is identified as an open reading frame with a role that is uncertain. Between the trimmed V and J ends, which lost 0 bases and 0 bases, there was a span of 18 bases. The CDR3 covers 19 residues. This CDR3 is CASSYSRRPTGFSNQPQHF. Written as DNA, the CDR3 is TGTGCCAGCAGTTACTCCCGTCGACCAACAGGGTTTAGCAATCAGCCCCAGCATTTT.

This clone occurred a few times. CDR3 coding DNA: TGTGCCAGCAGCCAAGCGAACGGACTAGCGGGGGGGCTGTCTACCGGGGAGCTGTTTTTT. It translates to CASSQANGLAGGLSTGELFF. The chain has TRBV4-2 and TRBJ2-2; 15 bases match TRBD2. The germline V gene has CDR1 LGHNA and CDR2 YNFKEQ. This CDR3 contains 20 residues. V lost 1 base, J lost 5 bases, and 11 bases stayed unmatched.

The gene calls are TRBV28 and TRBJ1-1; D may be TRBD1 (5 bases). Between the trimmed V and J ends, which lost 6 bases and 11 bases, there was a span of 19 bases. Germline V gene lookup returns CDR1 MDHEN and CDR2 SYDVKM. The CDR3 is 13 residues long. Here the CDR3 reads CASRAGALPGAFF. The CDR3 DNA reads TGTGCCAGCAGAGCCGGGGCCCTTCCCGGGGCTTTCTTT.